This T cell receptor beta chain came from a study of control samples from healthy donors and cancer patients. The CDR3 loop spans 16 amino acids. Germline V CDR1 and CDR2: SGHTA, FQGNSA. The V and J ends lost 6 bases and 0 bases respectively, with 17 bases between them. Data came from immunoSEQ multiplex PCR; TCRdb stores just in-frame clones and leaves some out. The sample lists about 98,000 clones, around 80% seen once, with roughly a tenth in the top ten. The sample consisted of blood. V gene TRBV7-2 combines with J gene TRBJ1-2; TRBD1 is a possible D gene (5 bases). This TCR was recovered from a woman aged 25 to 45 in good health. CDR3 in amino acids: CASRYHSGGANYGYTF. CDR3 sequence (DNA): TGTGCCAGCAGATACCATTCTGGGGGAGCTAACTATGGCTACACCTTC. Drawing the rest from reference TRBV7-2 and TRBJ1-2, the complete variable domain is GAGVSQSPSNKVTEKGKDVELRCDPISGHTALYWYRQSLGQGLEFLIYFQGNSAPDKSGLPSDRFSAERTGGSVSTLTIQRTQQEDSAVYLCASRYHSGGANYGYTFGSGTRLTVV.